Shown below are 26 T cell receptor beta chains from a single sample sequenced in a study of blood T cell repertoires in COVID-19. Generated by immunoSEQ multiplex PCR, the TCRdb table keeps only in-frame clones and is missing some. This repertoire shows over 150,000 clones, more than 80% found once; its top ten account for under 8%. Sequenced: PBMCs or T cells enriched from blood (not recorded which). These receptor sequences come from a man aged 40-55 years who had recovered from COVID-19.

This clone was picked up one time. This chain uses TRBV3-1 (or the pseudogene TRBV3-2) with TRBJ2-1; 8 bases map to TRBD2. The CDR3 loop spans 15 amino acids. The V gene end was trimmed by 4 bases and the J gene end by 0 bases; junction bases not matched to a gene: 2. CDR1 and CDR2 from the germline V gene are LGHDT and YNNKEL (reference sequence). CDR3 nucleotide sequence: TGTGCCAGCAGCCCCGGGAGGGGCTCCTACAATGAGCAGTTCTTC. This gives the protein CASSPGRGSYNEQFF.

The chain carries TRBV6-1 and TRBJ1-6; 9 nucleotides match TRBD1. J was trimmed by 8 bases and V by 3 bases; bases with no gene match: 14. Per germline, CDR1 MNHNS and CDR2 SASEGT. CDR3 length equals 18 residues. The CDR3 region is CASSDDLRTGDMDSPLHF. The CDR3, as DNA: TGTGCCAGCAGTGATGATCTCCGGACAGGGGATATGGATTCACCCCTCCACTTT.

The chain links TRBV30 to TRBJ1-3, with TRBD1 as a possible D gene (6 bases). Germline V gene sequence: CDR1 GTSNPN, CDR2 SVGIG (reference sequence). V was clipped by 4 bases and J by 0 bases, with 10 bases between them. The CDR3 sequence is 14 residues long. The DNA for the CDR3 is TGTGCCTGGAAGGGGGACCTCTCTGGAAACACCATATATTTT. The encoded protein is CAWKGDLSGNTIYF.

A few counts support this clone. CDR3 amino acids: CASSRVGTVIHEQYF. Here the CDR3 DNA reads TGTGCCAGCAGTAGAGTCGGGACAGTCATCCACGAGCAGTACTTC. This rearrangement joins TRBV28 to TRBJ2-7, with TRBD1 matching over 7 bases. The CDR3 consists of 15 residues. Germline CDR1 reads MDHEN; CDR2 reads SYDVKM. After removal of 5 bases from V and 5 bases from J, the junction contained 12 bases not matched to a gene.

This rearrangement joins TRBV18 to TRBJ1-2; D ambiguous. The V end was cut by 2 bases, the J end by 3 bases, with 4 bases between. Germline V gene sequence: CDR1 KGHSH, CDR2 LQKENI. This CDR3 contains 12 residues. DNA for the CDR3: TGTGCCAGCTCACCAGCGGACTATGGCTACACCTTC. It translates to CASSPADYGYTF.

The V and J genes are TRBV11-2 and TRBJ2-1; TRBD2 matches 8 bases. Germline-derived CDR1 and CDR2 are SGHAT and FQNNGV. This CDR3 comprises 17 residues. V was pared by 0 bases and J by 4 bases, with 8 bases of the junction left unmatched. The chain's CDR3 is CASSLDTGTRRYNEQFF. The CDR3 DNA reads TGTGCCAGCAGCTTAGACACCGGGACTAGAAGGTACAATGAGCAGTTCTTC.

This chain connects TRBV10-3 to TRBJ2-7; D is perhaps TRBD1 (5 bases). The germline gives CDR1 ENHRY, CDR2 SYGVKD. The germline V and J ends were trimmed by 5 bases and 7 bases, with 15 bases remaining between them. The CDR3 covers 13 residues. The CDR3 loop reads CAISKDSALEQYF. The DNA for the CDR3 is TGTGCCATCAGTAAAGACAGTGCCTTGGAGCAGTACTTC.

V and J are TRBV3-1 (or the pseudogene TRBV3-2) and TRBJ1-2; D remains unclear. V was cut by 0 bases and J by 4 bases, with 9 bases left in between. This CDR3 is 14 amino acids long. The germline V gene has CDR1 LGHDT and CDR2 YNNKEL (reference sequence). CDR3 DNA sequence: TGTGCCAGCAGCCAAGACGAAGCGTCCTATGGCTACACCTTC. It specifies CASSQDEASYGYTF.

The chain couples TRBV2 to TRBJ2-2; 7 positions agree with TRBD1. This CDR3 is 15 amino acids long. Looked up from germline, CDR1 is SNHLY and CDR2 is FYNNEI. The J segment lost 2 bases and the V segment lost 8 bases, leaving 8 bases of the junction unmatched. The CDR3 protein is CASQPDRVNTGELFF. CDR3 nucleotide sequence: TGTGCCAGCCAACCCGACAGGGTTAACACCGGGGAGCTGTTTTTT.

This clone occurred a few times. The J gene is TRBJ2-3, the V gene TRBV15; 9 nucleotides agree with TRBD1. CDR3 length: 16 residues. Germline CDR1 reads LNHNV; CDR2 reads YYDKDF (reference sequence). With V trimmed by 0 bases and J by 1 base, 2 bases remained unmatched. The CDR3 region has the DNA TGTGCCACCAGCAGAGAACGGACAGGGGGCACAGATACGCAGTATTTT. Amino acids: CATSRERTGGTDTQYF.

The chain links TRBV6-5 to TRBJ2-1, with TRBD1 identical over 7 bases. Germline CDR1 is MNHEY and CDR2 is SVGAGI. The V and J ends lost 7 bases and 2 bases, in that order; junction bases with no gene match: 5. CDR3 length: 14 amino acids. The CDR3 DNA follows: TGTGCCAGCATAAGGGGACAGACCTACAATGAGCAGTTCTTC. Translating gives CASIRGQTYNEQFF.

CDR3 residues: CASSQGHPSPAYEQYF. The CDR3 DNA sequence: TGCGCCAGCAGCCAAGGTCATCCGTCCCCAGCCTACGAGCAGTACTTC. This chain links TRBV4-1 with TRBJ2-7; unclear D gene. This CDR3 is built from 16 residues. CDR1 is MGHRA, CDR2 YSYEKL, per germline. The V and J ends lost 1 base and 2 bases respectively, with 15 bases between them.

The chain couples TRBV27 to TRBJ2-4, with TRBD2 matching 7 bases. CDR1 MNHEY and CDR2 SMNVEV come from the germline V gene (reference sequence). J lost 8 bases, V lost 3 bases, and 1 base had no gene match. This CDR3 is 12 amino acids long. The CDR3 sequence: CASSFGGDIQYF. CDR3 sequence (DNA): TGTGCCAGCAGTTTTGGGGGGGACATTCAGTACTTC.

The chain joins TRBV6-5 to TRBJ1-5, with a tentative D call TRBD1 (5 bases). Trimming took 0 bases from V and 3 from J, leaving 9 bases between them. The CDR3 loop spans 15 amino acids. Germline V gene data show CDR1 as MNHEY and CDR2 as SVGAGI. The CDR3, as DNA: TGTGCCAGCAGTTACTCTCAGGGTTTCAATCAGCCCCAGCATTTT. It is translated as CASSYSQGFNQPQHF.

The chain is built from TRBV18 and TRBJ2-7, with 12 positions matching TRBD1. The CDR3 runs to 14 residues. The V and J ends lost 5 bases and 4 bases, in that order; junction bases with no gene match: 3. CDR1 and CDR2 (germline): KGHSH, LQKENI. CDR3 sequence (DNA): TGTGCCAGCTCAAGGGACAGGGGGCGGTACGAGCAGTACTTC. Translation gives CASSRDRGRYEQYF.

The sample holds one count of this clone. This chain uses TRBV19 with TRBJ1-2; TRBD1 agrees at 9 bases. The germline V gene has CDR1 LNHDA and CDR2 SQIVND (reference sequence). The V segment lost 4 bases and the J segment 2 bases; nucleotides outside the gene matches: 2. This CDR3 comprises 14 residues. CDR3 sequence reads: CASSTGQGNYGYTF. The CDR3, as DNA: TGTGCCAGTAGTACCGGACAGGGGAACTATGGCTACACCTTC.

This chain uses TRBV28 with TRBJ1-1; D perhaps matches TRBD1 (5 bases). The CDR3 runs 17 residues. Germline assignment: CDR1 MDHEN and CDR2 SYDVKM. Trimming removed 6 bases from V and 4 bases from J, with 24 bases in between. The CDR3 nucleotides are TGTGCCAGCAGCCTACAGGTGGGGTCCGACAGTTCCACTGAAGCTTTCTTT. Its protein product is CASSLQVGSDSSTEAFF.

The chain has TRBV5-1 and TRBJ2-5; 7 bases agree with TRBD1. Germline CDR1 and CDR2: SGHRS and YFSETQ. The CDR3 runs to 15 residues. V lost 4 bases, J lost 2 bases, and 8 bases stayed unmatched. The CDR3, as DNA: TGCGCCAGCAGCAAAGACAGGGTAGGACAAGAGACCCAGTACTTC. Encoded protein: CASSKDRVGQETQYF.

The genes are TRBV9 and TRBJ2-3; TRBD2 matches at 9 bases. Germline-derived CDR1 and CDR2 are SGDLS and YYNGEE. V was clipped by 0 bases and J by 3 bases; unmatched bases: 8. CDR3 length: 17 residues. CDR3 residues: CASSVGGGGAVTDTQYF. The CDR3 coding sequence is TGTGCCAGCAGCGTAGGTGGCGGGGGGGCCGTGACAGATACGCAGTATTTT.

This clone was detected only a few times. This chain uses TRBV5-1 with TRBJ2-2; 10 nucleotides match TRBD1. The CDR3 runs 19 residues. After removal of 0 bases from V and 4 bases from J, the junction contained 12 bases not matched to a gene. Germline V lookup: CDR1 SGHRS, CDR2 YFSETQ. The CDR3 spells CASSLGTGGSLTLTGELFF. CDR3 DNA: TGCGCCAGCAGCTTGGGGACAGGGGGATCCCTTACCCTCACCGGGGAGCTGTTTTTT.

The V and J genes are TRBV5-1 and TRBJ1-3; D is ambiguous. Trimming took 4 bases from V and 4 from J, leaving 15 bases between them. Germline V gene data show CDR1 as SGHRS and CDR2 as YFSETQ. The CDR3 sequence is 15 residues long. This CDR3 reads CASSPQAIGGNTIYF. The CDR3 DNA is TGCGCCAGCAGCCCTCAGGCCATTGGAGGAAACACCATATATTTT.

This clone was seen only once. The J gene is TRBJ1-3, the V gene TRBV6-6; D perhaps matches TRBD1 (6 bases). This CDR3 region has 14 residues. Trimming took 6 bases from V and 0 from J, leaving 9 bases between them. Germline V gives CDR1 MNHNY, CDR2 SVGAGI (reference sequence). CDR3 region: CASRQGISGNTIYF. The DNA of the CDR3 is TGTGCCAGCAGACAGGGAATCTCTGGAAACACCATATATTTT.

The chain links TRBV28 to TRBJ2-2; 8 bases align to TRBD2. The CDR3 has 15 residues. Germline lookup yields CDR1 MDHEN and CDR2 SYDVKM. Trimming removed 5 bases from V and 3 bases from J; junction bases left unmatched: 5. DNA for the CDR3: TGTGCCAGCAGTCCCAGCGGGAGACACACCGGGGAGCTGTTTTTT. Its translation: CASSPSGRHTGELFF.

This sequence joins TRBV27 and TRBJ1-6; 9 bases map to TRBD1. The junction had 4 bases not matched to a gene; V was cut back by 6 bases and J by 1 base. Germline V gene lookup returns CDR1 MNHEY and CDR2 SMNVEV (reference sequence). The CDR3 is made up of 16 amino acids. CDR3: CASSDRGLSYNSPLHF. In DNA form, the CDR3 reads TGTGCCAGCAGCGACAGGGGGTTATCCTATAATTCACCCCTCCACTTT.

This chain joins TRBV6-4 and TRBJ1-5, with 7 nucleotides matching TRBD1. Per the germline V gene, CDR1 is MRHNA and CDR2 is SNTAGT. The CDR3 sequence is 15 residues long. V lost 3 bases to trimming and J lost 7 bases; unmatched junction nucleotides: 9. Written as DNA, the CDR3 is TGTGCCAGCAGTGAACGCGACAGGGCGACGCAGCCCCAGCATTTT. Its translation is CASSERDRATQPQHF.

The chain links TRBV12-3 or TRBV12-4 to TRBJ1-1; tentative D call: TRBD1 (6 bases). Trimming stripped 7 bases from V and 8 bases from J, with 11 bases between. The CDR3 loop spans 11 amino acids. This chain's CDR3 is CASTQGSEAFF. CDR3 DNA sequence: TGTGCCAGCACCCAGGGGTCAGAAGCTTTCTTT.